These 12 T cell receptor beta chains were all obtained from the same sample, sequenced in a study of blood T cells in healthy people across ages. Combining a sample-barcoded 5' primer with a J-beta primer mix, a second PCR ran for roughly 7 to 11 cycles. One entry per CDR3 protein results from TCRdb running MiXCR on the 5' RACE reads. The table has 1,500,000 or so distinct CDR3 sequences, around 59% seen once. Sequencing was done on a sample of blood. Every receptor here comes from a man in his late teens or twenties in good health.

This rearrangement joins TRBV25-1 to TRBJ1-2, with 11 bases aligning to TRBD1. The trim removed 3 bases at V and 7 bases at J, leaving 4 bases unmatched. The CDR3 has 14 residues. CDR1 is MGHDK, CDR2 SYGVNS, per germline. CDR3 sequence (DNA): TGTGCCAGCAGTGACGGGGGACAGGGGGGTGGCTACACCTTC. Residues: CASSDGGQGGGYTF.

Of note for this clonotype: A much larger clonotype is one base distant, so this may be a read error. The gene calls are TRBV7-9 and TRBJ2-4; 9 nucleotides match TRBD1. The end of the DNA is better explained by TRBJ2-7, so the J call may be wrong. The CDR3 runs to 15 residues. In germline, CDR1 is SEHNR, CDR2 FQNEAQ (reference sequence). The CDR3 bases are TGTGCCAGCAGCAAAACCGGGACAGGGTCCTACGAGCAGTACTTC. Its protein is CASSKTGTGSYEQYF.

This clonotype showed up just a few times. CDR3 coding DNA: TGTGCCAGCAGCTCACAGGGCACTGAAGCTTTCTTT. Translation gives CASSSQGTEAFF. This sequence joins TRBV7-9 and TRBJ1-1, with D perhaps matching TRBD1 (6 bases). This CDR3 contains 12 residues. CDR1 and CDR2 from the germline V gene are SEHNR and FQNEAQ (reference sequence). Trimming pared 4 bases from V and 4 bases from J, leaving 7 bases between.

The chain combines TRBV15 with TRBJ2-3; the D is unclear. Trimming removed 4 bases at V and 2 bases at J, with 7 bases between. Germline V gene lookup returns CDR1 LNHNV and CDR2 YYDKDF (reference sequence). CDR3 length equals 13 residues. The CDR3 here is CATSTSITDTQYF. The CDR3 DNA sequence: TGTGCCACCAGCACCTCCATCACAGATACGCAGTATTTT. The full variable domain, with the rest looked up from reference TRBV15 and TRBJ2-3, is DAMVIQNPRYQVTQFGKPVTLSCSQTLNHNVMYWYQQKSSQAPKLLFHYYDKDFNNEADTPDNFQSRRPNTSFCFLDIRSPGLGDTAMYLCATSTSITDTQYFGPGTRLTVL.

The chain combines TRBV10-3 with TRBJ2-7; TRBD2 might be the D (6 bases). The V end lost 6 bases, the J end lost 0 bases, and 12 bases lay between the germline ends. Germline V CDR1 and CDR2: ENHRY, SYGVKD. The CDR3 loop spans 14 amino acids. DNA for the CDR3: TGTGCCATCAGGTCAGCCGGGGGCTCCTACGAGCAGTACTTC. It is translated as CAIRSAGGSYEQYF.

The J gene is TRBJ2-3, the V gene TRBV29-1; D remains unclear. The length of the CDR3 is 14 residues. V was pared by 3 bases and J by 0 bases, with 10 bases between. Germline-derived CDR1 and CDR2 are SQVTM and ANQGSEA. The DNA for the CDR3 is TGCAGCGTTGATGGGATTTCTAGCACAGATACGCAGTATTTT. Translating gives CSVDGISSTDTQYF.

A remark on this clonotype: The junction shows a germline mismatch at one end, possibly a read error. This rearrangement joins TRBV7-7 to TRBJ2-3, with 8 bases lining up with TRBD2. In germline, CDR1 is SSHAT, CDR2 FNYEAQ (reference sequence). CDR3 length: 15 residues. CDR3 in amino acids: CASSPIRLSGALQYF. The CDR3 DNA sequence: TGTGCTAGCAGCCCCATTCGACTTAGCGGGGCGCTGCAGTATTTT.

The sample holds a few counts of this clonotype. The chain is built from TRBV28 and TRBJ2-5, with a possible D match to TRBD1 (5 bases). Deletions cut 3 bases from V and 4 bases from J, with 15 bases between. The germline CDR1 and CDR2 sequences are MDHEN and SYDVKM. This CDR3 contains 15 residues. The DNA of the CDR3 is TGTGCCAGCAGTTTGGGTCAGGGTTTTGGAGAGACCCAGTACTTC. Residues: CASSLGQGFGETQYF.

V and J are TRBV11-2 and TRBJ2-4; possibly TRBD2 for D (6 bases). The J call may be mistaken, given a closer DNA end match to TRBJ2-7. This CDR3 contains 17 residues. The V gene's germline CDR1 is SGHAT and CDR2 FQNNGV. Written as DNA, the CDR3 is TGTGCCAGCAGCTCTACGGGAGACGGACCGTCCCTCTACGAGCAGTACTTC. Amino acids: CASSSTGDGPSLYEQYF.

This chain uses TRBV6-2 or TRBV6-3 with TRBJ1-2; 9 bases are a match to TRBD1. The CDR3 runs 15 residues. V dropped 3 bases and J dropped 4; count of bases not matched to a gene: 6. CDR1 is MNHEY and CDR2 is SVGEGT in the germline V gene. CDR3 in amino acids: CASSYNRGPSYGYTF. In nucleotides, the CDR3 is TGTGCCAGCAGTTATAACAGGGGGCCAAGCTATGGCTACACCTTC.

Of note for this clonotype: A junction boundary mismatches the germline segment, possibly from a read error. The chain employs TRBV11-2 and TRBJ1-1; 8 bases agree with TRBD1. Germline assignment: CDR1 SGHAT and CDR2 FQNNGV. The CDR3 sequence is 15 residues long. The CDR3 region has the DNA TGTGCCAGCAGTCGGCCAGGGGGCGCGGGGACTGAAGTTTTCTTT. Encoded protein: CASSRPGGAGTEVFF. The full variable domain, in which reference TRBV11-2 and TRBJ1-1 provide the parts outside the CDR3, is EAGVAQSPRYKIIEKRQSVAFWCNPISGHATLYWYQQILGQGPKLLIQFQNNGVVDDSQLPKDRFSAERLKGVDSTLKIQPAKLEDSAVYLCASSRPGGAGTEVFFGQGTRLTVV.

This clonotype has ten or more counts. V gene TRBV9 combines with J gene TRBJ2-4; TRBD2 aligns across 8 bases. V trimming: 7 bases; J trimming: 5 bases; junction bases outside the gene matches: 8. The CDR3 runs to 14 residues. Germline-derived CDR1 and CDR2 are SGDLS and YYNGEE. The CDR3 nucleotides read TGTGCCAGCGAAGACACCGGGGGGGAAAACATTCAGTACTTC. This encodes CASEDTGGENIQYF.